The rows below give T cell receptor beta chains drawn from one sample of a study of blood T cell repertoires in COVID-19. Here immunoSEQ multiplex PCR was the method, and the copy in TCRdb shows in-frame clones only, minus some. The profile shows just under 150,000 clones, approximately 89% of them singletons. Source material: peripheral blood. Receptor source: a human donor in a cohort sampled during active COVID-19. CDR3s include the opening cysteine and the closing phenylalanine or tryptophan. D genes are given only for firm matches. Rows may omit the clone size; those that give it use once, few, many or a size class.

v_call	d_call	clone_size	cdr3_length	j_call	cdr3_aa	cdr3_nt
TRBV9	.	few	13	TRBJ1-2	CASRGEQTYGYTF	TGTGCCAGCAGGGGAGAACAGACGTATGGCTACACCTTC
TRBV2	TRBD2	.	15	TRBJ2-1	CASRELAGEHNEQFF	TGTGCCAGCAGGGAACTAGCGGGGGAACACAATGAGCAGTTCTTC
TRBV21-1	.	once	13	TRBJ2-1	CASSPNRDRGEFF	TGTGCCAGCAGCCCTAATAGGGACAGGGGGGAGTTCTTC
TRBV9	TRBD1	.	14	TRBJ1-6	CASSLGQGNSPLHF	TGTGCCAGCAGCCTAGGACAGGGTAATTCACCCCTCCACTTT
TRBV18	TRBD1	.	14	TRBJ1-6	CASSPGQNNSPLHF	TGTGCCAGCTCACCGGGACAGAATAATTCACCCCTCCACTTT
TRBV6-6	TRBD2	.	14	TRBJ2-7	CASRPTSGTYEQYF	TGTGCCAGCAGGCCGACTAGCGGGACCTACGAGCAGTACTTC
TRBV19	TRBD1	.	15	TRBJ1-2	CASNIQGGYNYGYTF	TGTGCCAGCAACATCCAAGGGGGCTATAACTATGGCTACACCTTC
TRBV3-1/TRBV3-2	.	.	15	TRBJ1-1	CASSQGFTRNTEAFF	TGTGCCAGCAGCCAAGGATTCACTCGGAACACTGAAGCTTTCTTT
TRBV4-3	TRBD1	.	13	TRBJ1-2	CASSPETGYGYTF	TGCGCCAGCAGCCCTGAGACAGGGTATGGCTACACCTTC
TRBV7-8	.	.	14	TRBJ1-1	CASRWGRENTEAFF	TGTGCCAGCAGATGGGGGAGGGAGAACACTGAAGCTTTCTTT
TRBV4-1	TRBD2	.	16	TRBJ2-3	CASSHRLAGYTDTQYF	TGCGCCAGCAGCCACAGACTAGCGGGGTACACAGATACGCAGTATTTT
TRBV7-6	.	.	18	TRBJ1-4	CASSLNTPGLATNEKLFF	TGTGCCAGCAGCTTAAACACACCTGGACTGGCGACTAATGAAAAACTGTTTTTT
TRBV6-6	.	.	14	TRBJ2-3	CASSYPGGTDTQYF	TGTGCCAGCAGCTACCCAGGGGGCACAGATACGCAGTATTTT
TRBV7-3	.	.	15	TRBJ1-1	CASSLGSTANTEAFF	TGTGCCAGCAGCTTAGGTTCTACAGCTAACACTGAAGCTTTCTTT
TRBV5-5	.	.	12	TRBJ2-1	CASGQTYNEQFF	TGTGCCAGCGGACAGACCTACAATGAGCAGTTCTTC
TRBV7-9	.	.	15	TRBJ1-1	CASSPDWSMNTEAFF	TGTGCCAGCAGCCCTGACTGGTCCATGAACACTGAAGCTTTCTTT
TRBV27	.	.	17	TRBJ1-6	CASSFFVGGAHHSPLHF	TGTGCCAGCAGTTTTTTTGTGGGAGGCGCTCACCATTCACCCCTCCACTTT
TRBV5-6	TRBD1	few	14	TRBJ2-7	CASSYDRGPYGQYF	TGTGCCAGCAGTTACGACAGGGGACCCTACGGGCAGTACTTC
TRBV4-3	TRBD2	.	13	TRBJ2-3	CASSHRGADTQYF	TGCGCCAGCAGCCACCGGGGGGCAGATACGCAGTATTTT
TRBV18	TRBD1	once	16	TRBJ1-3	CASSLQQGVSGNTIYF	TGTGCCAGCTCACTTCAACAGGGGGTCTCTGGAAACACCATATATTTT
TRBV10-3	TRBD1	.	14	TRBJ2-7	CAIQGETEPYEQYF	TGTGCCATACAGGGGGAAACAGAACCCTACGAGCAGTACTTC